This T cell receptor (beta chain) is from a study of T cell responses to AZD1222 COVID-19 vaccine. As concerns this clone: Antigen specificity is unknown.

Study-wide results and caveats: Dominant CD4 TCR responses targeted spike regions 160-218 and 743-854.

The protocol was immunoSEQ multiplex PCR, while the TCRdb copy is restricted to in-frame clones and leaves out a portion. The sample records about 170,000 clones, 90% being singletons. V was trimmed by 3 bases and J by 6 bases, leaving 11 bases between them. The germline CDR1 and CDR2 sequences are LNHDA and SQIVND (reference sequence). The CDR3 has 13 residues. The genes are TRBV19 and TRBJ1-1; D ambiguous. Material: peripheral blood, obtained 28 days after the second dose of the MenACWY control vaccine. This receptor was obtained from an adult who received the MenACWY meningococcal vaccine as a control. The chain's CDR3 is CASSIDPGAEAFF. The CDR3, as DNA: TGTGCCAGTAGTATTGATCCGGGCGCTGAAGCTTTCTTT.